This T cell receptor beta chain was profiled in a study of identical twins. TCRdb independently ran MiXCR on the 5' RACE reads; one entry per CDR3 protein. Of about 700,000 distinct CDR3 sequences in the sample, over 8.5% were seen once. Unmatched junction bases numbered 3, after V lost 2 bases and J lost 6 bases. This CDR3 has 15 residues. The germline gives CDR1 MDHEN, CDR2 SYDVKM. These sequences were also reported in another study, on yellow fever vaccine responses in identical twins.

This chain joins TRBV28 and TRBJ2-1; 11 bases fit TRBD2. Sequencing was carried out using PBMCs. This receptor was identified in a woman aged 18-29 years in good health. CDR3 sequence (DNA): TGTGCCAGCAGTTTAACTAGCGGGGGTCGCAATGAGCAGTTCTTC. Protein: CASSLTSGGRNEQFF.